A single sample is the source of the 11 T cell receptor beta chains below, sequenced in a study of cytomegalovirus exposure and HLA in healthy donors. Primers: 60 Vbeta forward and 13 Jbeta reverse. The data were produced by immunoSEQ multiplex PCR, yet TCRdb's version contains in-frame clones alone and is incomplete. The sample includes about 120,000 clones, about 78% of them seen just once. Sequenced input: PBMCs. These TCRs come from a woman aged 25 to 45 in good health and CMV-seropositive.

This chain uses TRBV12-5 with TRBJ2-2; D unclear. The CDR3 spans 16 residues. Trimming removed 6 bases at V and 6 bases at J, with 20 bases between. Looked up from germline, CDR1 is LGHNT and CDR2 is FRNRAP. The CDR3 DNA sequence: TGTGCTAGTGGGCCCATTAAGGCCCCAGGTTCCGGGGAGCTGTTTTTT. As protein: CASGPIKAPGSGELFF.

The chain carries TRBV6-6 and TRBJ1-3, with D possibly matching TRBD1 (6 bases). From germline, CDR1 is MNHNY and CDR2 SVGAGI (reference sequence). Between the trimmed V and J ends, which lost 5 bases and 8 bases, there was a span of 10 bases. The CDR3 totals 12 residues. Here the CDR3 reads CASSQQGYTIYF. CDR3 in DNA: TGTGCCAGCAGTCAACAGGGATACACCATATATTTT.

The table lists this clone with a count of one. This sequence joins TRBV2 and TRBJ2-1; 16 bases line up with TRBD2. Unmatched junction bases numbered 4, after V lost 6 bases and J lost 2 bases. CDR3 length: 17 residues. Germline loops: CDR1 SNHLY, CDR2 FYNNEI. The CDR3 region has the DNA TGTGCCAGCAGCGCGGGACTAGCGGGAGGGACCTACAATGAGCAGTTCTTC. Protein product: CASSAGLAGGTYNEQFF.

This chain links TRBV19 with TRBJ2-2; D unclear. The ends were cut back, 3 bases at V and 6 bases at J, with 5 bases in the middle. Per the germline V gene, CDR1 is LNHDA and CDR2 is SQIVND (reference sequence). This CDR3 has 12 residues. The CDR3 sequence: CASSILAGELFF. DNA of the CDR3: TGTGCCAGTAGTATCCTAGCCGGGGAGCTGTTTTTT.

This rearrangement joins TRBV6-5 to TRBJ2-7; tentatively, D is TRBD2 (7 bases). The V and J ends lost 5 bases and 6 bases respectively, with 11 bases between them. CDR3 size: 12 residues. The germline CDR1 and CDR2 sequences are MNHEY and SVGAGI. This CDR3 is CASSRGALEQYF. In DNA, the CDR3 is TGTGCCAGCAGTCGGGGGGCCCTCGAGCAGTACTTC.

V usage is TRBV19 and J usage is TRBJ2-5; weak D call: TRBD1 (6 bases). The CDR3 totals 14 residues. From germline, CDR1 is LNHDA and CDR2 SQIVND (reference sequence). V dropped 3 bases and J dropped 5 bases, with 13 bases sitting between them. CDR3 protein: CASSIFPGEETQYF. The CDR3 nucleotides read TGTGCCAGTAGTATTTTTCCAGGGGAGGAGACCCAGTACTTC.

This chain links TRBV2 with TRBJ1-2; TRBD1 is a possible D gene (5 bases). Germline values: CDR1 SNHLY, CDR2 FYNNEI. Trimming took off 6 bases at V and 12 bases at J, with 11 bases between the two ends. CDR3 size: 10 residues. This CDR3 is CASSIGRDTF. CDR3 sequence (DNA): TGTGCCAGCAGCATAGGCAGGGACACCTTC.

The rearrangement links TRBV9 to TRBJ2-1; D is possibly TRBD2 (5 bases). Germline CDR1 SGDLS, CDR2 YYNGEE. The CDR3 runs 15 residues. Between the trimmed V and J ends, which lost 0 bases and 0 bases, there was a span of 7 bases. The CDR3 region has the DNA TGTGCCAGCAGCGTAGGGAGGAGCTCCTACAATGAGCAGTTCTTC. It is translated as CASSVGRSSYNEQFF.

The chain has TRBV12-5 and TRBJ2-7; no clear D gene. The CDR3 runs to 12 residues. V lost 1 base, J lost 3 bases, and 4 bases lay in between. CDR1 and CDR2 from the germline V gene are LGHNT and FRNRAP. The CDR3 DNA sequence: TGTGCTAGTGGTTTGGGACTCTACGAGCAGTACTTC. Its protein is CASGLGLYEQYF.

The J gene is TRBJ2-5, the V gene TRBV12-5; 11 nucleotides agree with TRBD1. This CDR3 contains 15 residues. J was trimmed by 5 bases and V by 4 bases; bases with no gene match: 6. The V gene's germline CDR1 is LGHNT and CDR2 FRNRAP. CDR3 DNA sequence: TGTGCTAGTGGTTCTTGGACAGGGGGCGTGGAGACCCAGTACTTC. This gives the protein CASGSWTGGVETQYF.

A word on this clone: The junction does not match germline at one end; this may be a read error. The CDR3 reads CSSSLKFAGRDRGYGYTF. CDR3 bases: TGTTCCAGCAGCTTAAAATTCGCGGGCCGGGACAGGGGTTATGGCTACACCTTC. The chain recombines TRBV7-9 with TRBJ1-2; 10 nucleotides line up with TRBD1. The CDR3 is made up of 18 amino acids. The germline V gene has CDR1 SEHNR and CDR2 FQNEAQ (reference sequence).